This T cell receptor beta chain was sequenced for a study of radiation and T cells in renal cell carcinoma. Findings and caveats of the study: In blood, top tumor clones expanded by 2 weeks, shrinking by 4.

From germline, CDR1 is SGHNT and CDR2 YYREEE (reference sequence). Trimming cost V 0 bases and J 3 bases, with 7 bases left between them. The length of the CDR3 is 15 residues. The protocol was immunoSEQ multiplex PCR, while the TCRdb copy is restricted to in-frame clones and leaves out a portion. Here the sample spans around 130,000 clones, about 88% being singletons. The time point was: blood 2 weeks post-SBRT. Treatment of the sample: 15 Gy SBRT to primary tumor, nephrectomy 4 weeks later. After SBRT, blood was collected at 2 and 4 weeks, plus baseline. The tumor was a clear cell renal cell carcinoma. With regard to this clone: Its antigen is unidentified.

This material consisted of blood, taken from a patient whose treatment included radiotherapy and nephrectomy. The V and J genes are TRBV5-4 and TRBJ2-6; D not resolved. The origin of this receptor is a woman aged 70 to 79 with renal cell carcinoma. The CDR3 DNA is TGTGCCAGCAGCTTGGAAGGGTATGGGGCCAACGTCCTGACTTTC. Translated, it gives CASSLEGYGANVLTF.